This T cell receptor (beta chain) was observed in a study of blood T cell repertoires in COVID-19. About the research overall: From T cells, B-cell-depleted T cells, or PBMCs came the material, which was cDNA or gDNA.

Trimming cost V 1 base and J 8 bases, with 8 bases left between them. Per germline, CDR1 MNHEY and CDR2 SVGEGT. CDR3 length: 12 residues. This clone appeared a single time. As processed by the authors: Amplified reference gene primers provided the basis for estimating nucleated cell counts. Using immunoSEQ multiplex PCR, the repertoire was profiled, and TCRdb retains in-frame clones only, with some absent. That table is the source of V, J and clone size, and D and trimming were worked out from the DNA. This sample yields around 180,000 clones, of which about 83% are seen a single time; about 1.5% belongs to the top ten.

Sequenced: peripheral blood. This clonotype was sampled from a human donor in a cohort sampled during active COVID-19. This chain connects TRBV6-2 or TRBV6-3 to TRBJ1-1; tentatively, D is TRBD1 (5 bases). The CDR3: CASSYFSGEAFF. As DNA, the CDR3 is TGTGCCAGCAGTTACTTTTCAGGGGAAGCTTTCTTT.